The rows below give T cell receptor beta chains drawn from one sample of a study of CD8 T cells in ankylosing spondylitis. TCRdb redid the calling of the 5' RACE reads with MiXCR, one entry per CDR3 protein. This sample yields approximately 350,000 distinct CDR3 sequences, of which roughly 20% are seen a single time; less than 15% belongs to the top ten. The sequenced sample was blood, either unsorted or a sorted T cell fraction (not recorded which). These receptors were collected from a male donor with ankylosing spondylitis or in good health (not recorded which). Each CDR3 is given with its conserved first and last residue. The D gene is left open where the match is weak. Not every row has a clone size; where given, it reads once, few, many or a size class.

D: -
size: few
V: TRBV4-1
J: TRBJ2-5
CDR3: CASSQESGDSQETQYF
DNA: TGCGCCAGCAGCCAAGAATCGGGGGACTCCCAAGAGACCCAGTACTTC

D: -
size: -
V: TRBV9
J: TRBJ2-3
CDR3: CASSAEGSTDTQYF
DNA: TGTGCCAGCAGCGCAGAGGGCAGCACAGATACGCAGTATTTT

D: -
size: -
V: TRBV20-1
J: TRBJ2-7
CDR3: CSARFRGRYEQYF
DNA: TGCAGTGCTAGATTTCGAGGGCGCTACGAGCAGTACTTC

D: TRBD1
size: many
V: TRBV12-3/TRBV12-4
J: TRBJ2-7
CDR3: CASSLGGTGGAEQYF
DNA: TGTGCCAGCAGTTTAGGGGGGACAGGGGGCGCAGAGCAGTACTTC

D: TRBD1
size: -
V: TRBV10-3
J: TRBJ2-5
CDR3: CAISEQTGTGRGETQYF
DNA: TGTGCCATCAGTGAGCAGACGGGGACAGGGCGAGGAGAGACCCAGTACTTC

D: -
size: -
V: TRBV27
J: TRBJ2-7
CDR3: CASSPPPGLLYEQYF
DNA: TGTGCCAGCAGTCCCCCCCCCGGACTGCTTTACGAGCAGTACTTC

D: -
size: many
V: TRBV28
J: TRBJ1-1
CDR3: CASTQDSYTEAFF
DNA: TGTGCCAGCACCCAGGACAGTTATACTGAAGCTTTCTTT

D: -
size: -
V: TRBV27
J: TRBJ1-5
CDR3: CASSFGHPNQPQHF
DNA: TGTGCCAGCAGTTTCGGGCACCCCAATCAGCCCCAGCATTTT

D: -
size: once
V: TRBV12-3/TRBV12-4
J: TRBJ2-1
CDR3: CASSLGTGRGEQFF
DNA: TGTGCCAGCAGTTTAGGGACAGGGAGGGGTGAGCAGTTCTTC

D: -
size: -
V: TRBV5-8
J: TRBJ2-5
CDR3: CASSFSGQGQETQYF
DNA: TGTGCCAGCAGCTTTTCAGGGCAGGGGCAAGAGACCCAGTACTTC

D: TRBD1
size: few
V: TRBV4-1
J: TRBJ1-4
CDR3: CASSHGTVATNEKLFF
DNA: TGCGCCAGCAGCCACGGGACAGTTGCAACTAATGAAAAACTGTTTTTT

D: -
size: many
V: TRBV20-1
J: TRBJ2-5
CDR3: CSARDLQETQYF
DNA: TGCAGTGCTAGGGACTTGCAAGAGACCCAGTACTTC

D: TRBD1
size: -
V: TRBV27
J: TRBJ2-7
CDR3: CASSWTGGIAYEQYF
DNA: TGTGCCAGCAGTTGGACAGGGGGTATCGCCTACGAGCAGTACTTC

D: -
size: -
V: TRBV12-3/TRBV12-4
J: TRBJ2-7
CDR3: CASSSLTSYEQYF
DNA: TGTGCCAGCAGTTCCCTGACAAGTTACGAGCAGTACTTC

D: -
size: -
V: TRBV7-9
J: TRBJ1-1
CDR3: CASSQLLGNTEAFF
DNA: TGTGCCAGCAGCCAACTCCTTGGGAACACTGAAGCTTTCTTT

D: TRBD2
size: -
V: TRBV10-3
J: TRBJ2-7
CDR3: CAISETSGGYEQYF
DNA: TGTGCCATCAGTGAGACTAGCGGGGGGTACGAGCAGTACTTC

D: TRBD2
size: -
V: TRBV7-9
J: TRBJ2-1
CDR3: CASSMVAGAGNEQFF
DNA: TGTGCCAGCAGTATGGTAGCGGGGGCCGGAAATGAGCAGTTCTTC

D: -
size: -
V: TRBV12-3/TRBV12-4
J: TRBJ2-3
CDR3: CASSLTRTSTDTQYF
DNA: TGTGCCAGCAGTTTAACCCGGACTAGCACAGATACGCAGTATTTT

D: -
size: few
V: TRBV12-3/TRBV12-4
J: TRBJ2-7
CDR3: CASSSPYRVGSYEQYF
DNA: TGTGCCAGCAGTTCCCCCTACAGGGTAGGATCCTACGAGCAGTACTTC

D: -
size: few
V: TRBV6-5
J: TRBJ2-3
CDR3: CASSYTPGNTDTQYF
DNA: TGTGCCAGCAGTTACACGCCAGGGAACACAGATACGCAGTATTTT

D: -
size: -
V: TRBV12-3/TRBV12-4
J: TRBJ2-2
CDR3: CASSPSKTQGEAWGELFF
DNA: TGTGCCAGCAGTCCGAGCAAGACCCAGGGGGAGGCATGGGGGGAGCTGTTTTTT

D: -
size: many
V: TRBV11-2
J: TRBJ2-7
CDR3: CASSLGGRESYEQYF
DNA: TGTGCCAGCAGCTTAGGAGGGAGAGAGTCCTACGAGCAGTACTTC

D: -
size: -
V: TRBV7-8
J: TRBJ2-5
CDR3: CASSMLVQGSETQYF
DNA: TGTGCCAGCAGCATGCTGGTACAGGGCTCAGAGACCCAGTACTTC

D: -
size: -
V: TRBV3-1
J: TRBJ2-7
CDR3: CASSQDVGLTYEQYF
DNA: TGTGCCAGCAGCCAAGATGTGGGACTCACCTACGAGCAGTACTTC

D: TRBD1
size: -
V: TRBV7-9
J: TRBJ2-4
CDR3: CASSSRDRKNIQYF
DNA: TGTGCCAGCAGCTCGCGGGACAGGAAAAACATTCAGTACTTC

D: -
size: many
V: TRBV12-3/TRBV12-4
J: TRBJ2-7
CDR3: CATSGGETSEQYF
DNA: TGTGCCACATCGGGCGGGGAGACAAGCGAGCAGTACTTC

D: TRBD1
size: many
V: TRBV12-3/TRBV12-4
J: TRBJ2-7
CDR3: CASSTTGTYEQYF
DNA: TGTGCCAGCAGTACGACAGGGACCTACGAGCAGTACTTC

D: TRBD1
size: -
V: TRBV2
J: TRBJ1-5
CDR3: CASSPGTGGGQPQHF
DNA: TGTGCCAGCAGCCCTGGGACAGGGGGAGGGCAGCCCCAGCATTTT

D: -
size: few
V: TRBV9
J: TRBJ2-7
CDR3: CASSVGDKNYEQYF
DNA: TGTGCCAGCAGCGTAGGAGACAAAAACTACGAGCAGTACTTC

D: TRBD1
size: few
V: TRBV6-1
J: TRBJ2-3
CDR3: CASLPHPGQPSTDTQYF
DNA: TGTGCCAGCCTACCCCACCCGGGACAGCCTAGCACAGATACGCAGTATTTT

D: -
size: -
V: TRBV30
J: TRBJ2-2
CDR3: CAWSMITTGELFF
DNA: TGTGCCTGGAGTATGATAACGACCGGGGAGCTGTTTTTT

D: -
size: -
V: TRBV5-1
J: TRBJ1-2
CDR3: CASSLDRENYGYTF
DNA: TGCGCCAGCAGCTTGGACCGGGAGAACTATGGCTACACCTTC

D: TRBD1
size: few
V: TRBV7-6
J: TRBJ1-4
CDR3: CASSLDSSTGGLQEKLFF
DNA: TGTGCCAGCAGCTTAGACTCTTCGACAGGGGGATTACAGGAAAAACTGTTTTTT

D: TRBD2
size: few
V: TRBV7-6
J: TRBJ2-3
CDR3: CASSPTSADTDTQYF
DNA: TGTGCCAGCAGCCCGACTAGCGCTGACACAGATACGCAGTATTTT

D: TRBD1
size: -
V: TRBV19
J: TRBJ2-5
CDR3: CASSIGQANQETQYF
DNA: TGTGCCAGTAGTATCGGACAGGCCAACCAAGAGACCCAGTACTTC

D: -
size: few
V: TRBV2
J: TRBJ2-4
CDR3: CATDAGRGLTKNIQYF
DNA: TGTGCCACCGACGCGGGTAGGGGCTTAACCAAAAACATTCAGTACTTC

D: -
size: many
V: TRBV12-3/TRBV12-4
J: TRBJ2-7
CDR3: CASSLSGEQYF
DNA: TGTGCCAGCAGTTTATCTGGGGAGCAGTACTTC

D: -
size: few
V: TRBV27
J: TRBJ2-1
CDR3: CATNKLGAVAAYNEQFF
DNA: TGTGCCACCAATAAATTAGGTGCGGTAGCGGCCTACAATGAGCAGTTCTTC

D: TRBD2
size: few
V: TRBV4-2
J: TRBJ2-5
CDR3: CASSQEGASGGPWETQYF
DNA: TGTGCCAGCAGCCAAGAGGGGGCTAGCGGGGGGCCGTGGGAGACCCAGTACTTC

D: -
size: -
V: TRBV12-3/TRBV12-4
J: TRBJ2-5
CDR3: CASSPGVLLSETQYF
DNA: TGTGCCAGCAGCCCCGGGGTCTTGTTATCAGAGACCCAGTACTTC

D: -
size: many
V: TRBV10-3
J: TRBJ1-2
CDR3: CAISESTTSGGYTF
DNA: TGTGCCATCAGTGAGTCGACGACCTCCGGTGGCTACACCTTC

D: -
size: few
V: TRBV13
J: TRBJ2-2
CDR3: CASSFQEGELFF
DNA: TGTGCCAGCAGCTTCCAAGAGGGGGAGCTGTTTTTT

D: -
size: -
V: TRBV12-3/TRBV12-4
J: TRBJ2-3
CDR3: CATSRSVADTQYF
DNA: TGTGCCACCAGCAGGTCGGTCGCAGATACGCAGTATTTT

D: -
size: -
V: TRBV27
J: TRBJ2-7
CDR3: CASSLTGSMEQYF
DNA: TGTGCCAGCAGTCTGACAGGTTCGATGGAGCAGTACTTC

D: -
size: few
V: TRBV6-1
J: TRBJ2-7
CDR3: CASSTTGTDSYEQYF
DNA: TGTGCCAGCAGCACAACCGGGACTGATTCCTACGAGCAGTACTTC

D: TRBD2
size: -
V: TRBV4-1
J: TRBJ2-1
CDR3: CASSHGLGTSEGDEQFF
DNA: TGCGCCAGCAGCCACGGCTTAGGGACTAGCGAGGGCGATGAGCAGTTCTTC

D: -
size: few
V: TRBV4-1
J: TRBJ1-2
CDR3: CASSQDEGNYGYTF
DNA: TGCGCCAGCAGCCAAGATGAGGGGAACTATGGCTACACCTTC

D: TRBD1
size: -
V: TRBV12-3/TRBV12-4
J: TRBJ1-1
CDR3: CASSRRPTGLDTEAFF
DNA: TGTGCCAGCAGTCGCCGCCCGACAGGGCTCGACACTGAAGCTTTCTTT

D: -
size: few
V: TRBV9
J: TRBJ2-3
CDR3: CASSVGGHPTQYF
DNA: TGTGCCAGCAGCGTAGGTGGACACCCTACGCAGTATTTT